This T cell receptor beta chain originates from a study of response to subunit inactivated influenza vaccine (dated by TCRdb to between 2018 and 2020). For the wider study: To follow how T cells responded to a trivalent subunit inactivated influenza vaccine, the researchers relied on deep quantitative profiling of the T cell receptor repertoire. Study-level results and caveats: According to the authors, only a limited number of new T cells may be recruited by each seasonal influenza vaccination.

The protocol used for the library was RT-PCR. For sequencing, an Illumina HiSeq 2500 was employed. TCRdb applied fastp at Q25 and MiXCR to the public reads, then kept only in-frame beta chains. Rows matching on CDR3 protein sequence are summarized as one entry with the most common DNA and genes. The sample profile shows hundreds of thousands of distinct CDR3 sequences; roughly 14% of them were found once. The biggest ten clones account for roughly 6.4% of the sample. From its cysteine to its phenylalanine, the CDR3 spans 12 amino acids. Only the CDR3 DNA is retained, 36 bases long and in frame from the first base. V and J are truncated by 3 bases and 6 bases respectively, leaving an intervening sequence of 9 bases. The germline V gene specifies LGHNA as CDR1 and YNFKEQ as CDR2. In the case of this clonotype: Its antigen is currently not known. No base-level quality is on record; no much larger clone is a single base apart.

The sample in question was PBMCs from blood, obtained around 14 days before vaccination. The V and J genes are TRBV4-2 and TRBJ2-7, with TRBD1 tentatively as D gene (5 bases match). This sequence originates from a man in his fifties who received an inactivated influenza vaccine. Donor details come from another sample of the same person, matched by shared clones. Here is the DNA: TGTGCCAGCAGCCAGGTGCAGGGCGAGCAGTACTTC. It specifies CASSQVQGEQYF.